This TCR beta chain comes out of a study of regulatory T cells in long-lasting Graves disease. Study conclusions and caveats: Researchers examined only peripheral blood and not thyroid tissue. TRBV28, TRBJ1-2 and TRBJ2-5 were favored in persistent disease.

As concerns this clonotype: Its specificity is not known.

Isolated PBMC RNA provided the starting material for the TCR library. EDTA tubes collected nine milliliters of peripheral blood. TCRdb re-called the reads through MiXCR, storing one row per CDR3 protein. This repertoire shows over 950 distinct CDR3 sequences, roughly four fifths found once; its top ten account for 9% to 15%. The V end lost 2 bases, the J end lost 7 bases, and 14 bases lay between the germline ends. Looked up from germline, CDR1 is SGHVS and CDR2 is FQNEAQ. The CDR3 sequence is 15 residues long. The sequence derives from a woman in her forties or fifties with Graves disease. This chain uses TRBV7-8 with TRBJ1-4, with D hard to call. The sequences come from peripheral blood mononuclear cells (PBMCs), collected with antithyroid drug treatment, in newly diagnosed or persistent Graves disease (not recorded which). Written as DNA, the CDR3 is TGTGCCAGCAGCTTATCGAGCAGGCCGGGTGAAAAACTGTTTTTT. Its protein product is CASSLSSRPGEKLFF.